This TCR beta chain was identified during a study of cytomegalovirus exposure and HLA in healthy donors. Primers for the PCR totalled 60 Vbeta and 13 Jbeta. Libraries were prepared by immunoSEQ multiplex PCR; TCRdb keeps only in-frame clonotypes and omits some of them. The repertoire has 150,000 to 200,000 clones, approximately 80% of them found once; the top ten carry about 9.7%. The CDR3 spans 10 residues. The ends lost 6 bases at V and 10 bases at J; junction bases unmatched: 3. CDR1 is MDHEN, CDR2 SYDVKM, per germline. The rearrangement uses TRBV28 and TRBJ2-7, with TRBD1 identical over 7 bases. The specimen sequenced was PBMCs. The receptor was isolated from a man aged 18-30 years in good health and CMV-seropositive. CDR3 DNA sequence: TGTGCCAGCAGCGACAGGGCACAGTACTTC. It yields the protein CASSDRAQYF.